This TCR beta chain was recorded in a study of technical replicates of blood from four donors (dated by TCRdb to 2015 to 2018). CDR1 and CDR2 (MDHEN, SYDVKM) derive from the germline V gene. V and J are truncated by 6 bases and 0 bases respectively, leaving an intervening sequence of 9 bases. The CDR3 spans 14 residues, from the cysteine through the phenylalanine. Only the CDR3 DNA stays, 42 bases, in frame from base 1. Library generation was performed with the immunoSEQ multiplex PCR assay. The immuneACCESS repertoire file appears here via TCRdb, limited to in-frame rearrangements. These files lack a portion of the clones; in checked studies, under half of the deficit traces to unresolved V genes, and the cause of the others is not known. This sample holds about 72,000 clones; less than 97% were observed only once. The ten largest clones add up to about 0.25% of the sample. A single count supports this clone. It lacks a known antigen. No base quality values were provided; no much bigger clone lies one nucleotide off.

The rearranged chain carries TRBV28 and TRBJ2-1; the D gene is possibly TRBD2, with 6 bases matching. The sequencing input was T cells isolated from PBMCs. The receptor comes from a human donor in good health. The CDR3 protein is CASRKTSSYNEQFF. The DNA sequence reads TGTGCCAGCAGAAAGACTAGCTCCTACAATGAGCAGTTCTTC. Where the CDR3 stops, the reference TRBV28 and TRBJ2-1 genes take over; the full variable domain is DVKVTQSSRYLVKRTGEKVFLECVQDMDHENMFWYRQDPGLGLRLIYFSYDVKMKEKGDIPEGYSVSREKKERFSLILESASTNQTSMYLCASRKTSSYNEQFFGPGTRLTVL.